Each of the 2 T cell receptor beta chains below was sequenced from the same sample in a study of cytomegalovirus exposure and HLA in healthy donors. This PCR relied on a set of 60 Vbeta primers and 13 Jbeta primers. Sequencing was performed with immunoSEQ multiplex PCR; in TCRdb, only in-frame clones are kept and a portion is missing. The data contain about 200,000 clones, approximately 86% of them singletons. The sequenced sample was PBMCs. Receptors originate from a woman in her 30s in good health and CMV-seronegative.

The V and J genes are TRBV5-1 and TRBJ2-1, with TRBD2 matching over 15 bases. CDR3 size: 18 residues. V shed 4 bases and J 8 bases; nucleotides not matched to a gene: 13. Germline V gives CDR1 SGHRS, CDR2 YFSETQ. The CDR3 is CASSMGGLAGGRGDEQFF. CDR3 DNA: TGCGCCAGCAGCATGGGGGGACTAGCGGGAGGCCGTGGGGATGAGCAGTTCTTC. Supplemented by reference TRBV5-1 and TRBJ2-1, the full variable domain reads KAGVTQTPRYLIKTRGQQVTLSCSPISGHRSVSWYQQTPGQGLQFLFEYFSETQRNKGNFPGRFSGRQFSNSRSEMNVSTLELGDSALYLCASSMGGLAGGRGDEQFFGPGTRLTVL.

V is TRBV18 and J is TRBJ2-1, with 7 bases aligning to TRBD1. Trimming cost V 6 bases and J 5 bases; bases outside gene matches: 7. This CDR3 comprises 14 residues. The germline gives CDR1 KGHSH, CDR2 LQKENI. The CDR3 DNA reads as TGTGCCAGCTCTGAGGGGGCGTCAGACAATGAGCAGTTCTTC. It specifies CASSEGASDNEQFF.